These T cell receptor beta chains were read from a single sample in a study of cytomegalovirus exposure and HLA in healthy donors. Using immunoSEQ multiplex PCR, the repertoire was profiled, and TCRdb retains in-frame clones only, with some absent. The table has about 89,000 clones, 60% to 80% seen once. The sequenced material came from PBMCs. The receptors here all came from a man under 40 in good health and CMV-seronegative. CDR3s include the opening cysteine and the closing phenylalanine or tryptophan. Each record gives: D gene, clone size, CDR3 length, V gene, J gene, CDR3 protein, CDR3 DNA. D genes are given only for firm matches. Expanded clones are given a class, and other clones once, few, many or no size at all.

-,-,14,TRBV7-9,TRBJ2-1,CASSLVTLTNEQFF,TGTGCCAGCAGCTTAGTGACACTTACTAATGAGCAGTTCTTC
-,-,14,TRBV7-2,TRBJ1-2,CASSLLGQGSGYTF,TGTGCCAGCAGCTTGTTGGGGCAGGGTAGTGGCTACACCTTC
TRBD1,-,15,TRBV6-5,TRBJ2-4,CASSYSGQSKNIQYF,TGTGCCAGCAGTTACTCGGGACAGAGCAAAAACATTCAGTACTTC
-,once,12,TRBV14,TRBJ2-7,CASSHTGSEQYF,TGTGCCAGCAGCCATACAGGGTCCGAGCAGTACTTC
TRBD1,-,15,TRBV6-6,TRBJ1-2,CASSRSETGGWGYTF,TGTGCCAGCAGTCGATCCGAGACAGGGGGCTGGGGCTACACCTTC
-,-,16,TRBV5-1,TRBJ2-7,CASSLGSWGSAYEQYF,TGCGCCAGCAGCTTGGGATCGTGGGGTAGCGCCTACGAGCAGTACTTC
-,-,12,TRBV28,TRBJ1-6,CASSSYNSPLHF,TGTGCCAGCAGTTCTTATAATTCACCCCTCCACTTT
-,few,14,TRBV4-1,TRBJ1-1,CASSQGLVDTEAFF,TGCGCCAGCAGCCAAGGATTAGTGGACACTGAAGCTTTCTTT
TRBD2,-,19,TRBV7-2,TRBJ2-7,CASSLRPTSGRANPYEQYF,TGTGCCAGCAGCTTACGCCCGACTAGCGGGAGGGCCAATCCCTACGAGCAGTACTTC
TRBD1,few,14,TRBV5-1,TRBJ2-2,CASKQGGNTGELFF,TGCGCCAGCAAACAGGGGGGGAACACCGGGGAGCTGTTTTTT
TRBD1,-,15,TRBV28,TRBJ2-7,CASRPLDRGRHEQCF,TGTGCCAGCCGGCCGCTGGACAGGGGGAGGCACGAGCAGTGCTTC
TRBD2,-,19,TRBV10-3,TRBJ2-7,CAISGRITGTSGRAHEQYF,TGTGCCATCAGTGGGCGAATTACCGGGACTAGCGGGAGGGCCCACGAGCAGTACTTC
-,-,14,TRBV19,TRBJ1-1,CASSIGASAGGAFF,TGTGCCAGTAGTATAGGAGCCTCCGCCGGCGGGGCTTTCTTT
-,-,14,TRBV18,TRBJ2-7,CASSPARGRYEQYF,TGTGCCAGCTCACCAGCCAGGGGTAGGTACGAGCAGTACTTC
TRBD1,-,15,TRBV6-6,TRBJ2-3,CASSLRTGSTDTQYF,TGTGCCAGCAGTTTACGGACAGGGAGCACAGATACGCAGTATTTT
-,-,17,TRBV19,TRBJ2-1,CASSNNKGSRLKNEQFF,TGTGCCAGTAGTAATAATAAAGGCTCCAGACTGAAGAATGAGCAGTTCTTC
-,-,14,TRBV5-1,TRBJ2-7,CASSYISESYEQYF,TGCGCCAGCAGTTACATATCGGAGTCCTACGAGCAGTACTTC
TRBD1,-,18,TRBV5-1,TRBJ1-4,CASSLAPGQLATNEKLFF,TGCGCCAGCAGCTTGGCCCCGGGACAGTTAGCAACTAATGAAAAACTGTTTTTT
TRBD2,-,15,TRBV7-9,TRBJ2-7,CASSPERGGSYEQYF,TGTGCCAGCAGCCCTGAGCGGGGGGGCTCCTACGAGCAGTACTTC
-,-,13,TRBV27,TRBJ2-1,CASSLFGNNEQFF,TGTGCCAGCAGTTTATTCGGGAACAATGAGCAGTTCTTC
-,few,13,TRBV6-5,TRBJ1-2,CASRSDINYGYTF,TGTGCCAGCAGGTCGGACATAAACTATGGCTACACCTTC
-,-,12,TRBV18,TRBJ1-1,CASSLQGPEAFF,TGTGCCAGCTCACTACAGGGACCTGAAGCTTTCTTT
-,-,16,TRBV5-4,TRBJ1-2,CASSLGPYRADYGYTF,TGTGCCAGCAGCTTGGGGCCCTACAGGGCAGACTATGGCTACACCTTC
-,-,15,TRBV5-4,TRBJ2-3,CASSKTGTTTDTQYF,TGTGCCAGCAGCAAAACAGGGACCACAACAGATACGCAGTATTTT
-,-,14,TRBV30,TRBJ1-2,CAWNHRVLNYGYTF,TGTGCCTGGAATCACAGGGTCCTTAACTATGGCTACACCTTC
-,-,13,TRBV7-9,TRBJ2-3,CASSPRLEDTQYF,TGTGCCAGCAGTCCAAGACTCGAAGATACGCAGTATTTT
TRBD1,-,16,TRBV27,TRBJ1-2,CASSLSGTGGSYGYTF,TGTGCCAGCAGTTTATCGGGGACAGGGGGGAGCTATGGCTACACCTTC
TRBD2,-,15,TRBV4-2,TRBJ2-3,CASSPATSGVGTQYF,TGTGCCAGCAGCCCAGCTACTAGCGGGGTGGGTACGCAGTATTTT
-,-,11,TRBV2,TRBJ2-7,CASSQNYEQYF,TGTGCCAGCAGCCAGAACTACGAGCAGTACTTC
-,-,11,TRBV6-6,TRBJ2-1,CASAITLEQFF,TGTGCCAGCGCTATCACTCTTGAGCAGTTCTTC
-,-,14,TRBV7-9,TRBJ1-4,CASSRQENNEKLFF,TGTGCCAGCAGCAGACAGGAAAATAATGAAAAACTGTTTTTT
-,few,13,TRBV7-2,TRBJ2-7,CASSLGQSSEQYF,TGTGCCAGCAGCTTGGGACAATCCAGCGAGCAGTACTTC
-,few,16,TRBV5-6,TRBJ2-1,CASSSSGARINNEQFF,TGTGCCAGCAGCTCCAGCGGTGCCCGGATTAACAATGAGCAGTTCTTC
-,-,13,TRBV27,TRBJ1-1,CASSPTVYTEAFF,TGTGCCAGCAGCCCAACTGTTTACACTGAAGCTTTCTTT
-,-,13,TRBV11-1,TRBJ2-3,CASSWAGTDTQYF,TGTGCCAGCAGCTGGGCAGGGACAGATACGCAGTATTTT
-,-,19,TRBV5-4,TRBJ1-3,CASSSGKDGAWTSGNTIYF,TGCGCCAGCAGCTCGGGAAAGGACGGTGCTTGGACCTCTGGAAACACCATATATTTT
-,-,15,TRBV4-1,TRBJ2-7,CASSQIQDPAYEQYF,TGCGCCAGCAGCCAGATACAGGACCCCGCGTACGAGCAGTACTTC
-,-,15,TRBV5-1,TRBJ1-1,CASSLGLGLNTEAFF,TGCGCCAGCAGCTTAGGGCTGGGGCTGAACACTGAAGCTTTCTTT
TRBD1,-,15,TRBV6-5,TRBJ1-1,CASSYGTGGYTEAFF,TGTGCCAGCAGTTACGGGACAGGGGGGTACACTGAAGCTTTCTTT
TRBD1,-,15,TRBV19,TRBJ1-5,CASSGTAYSNQPQHF,TGTGCCAGTAGTGGGACAGCTTATAGCAATCAGCCCCAGCATTTT
-,-,14,TRBV10-3,TRBJ2-5,CAISESMQGQTQYF,TGTGCCATCAGTGAGTCTATGCAGGGGCAGACCCAGTACTTC
TRBD1,-,16,TRBV9,TRBJ2-3,CASSAGGTGNTDTQYF,TGTGCCAGCAGCGCCGGGGGGACAGGGAACACAGATACGCAGTATTTT
TRBD2,once,13,TRBV19,TRBJ2-4,CASSPGTSGIQYF,TGTGCCAGTAGTCCCGGGACTAGCGGCATTCAGTACTTC
-,-,17,TRBV5-6,TRBJ2-2,CASSLANFLANTGELFF,TGTGCCAGCAGCTTGGCCAACTTCTTGGCGAACACCGGGGAGCTGTTTTTT
TRBD2,-,15,TRBV6-5,TRBJ2-7,CASSYSGTSIYEQYF,TGTGCCAGCAGTTACTCAGGGACTAGCATCTACGAGCAGTACTTC
TRBD2,-,15,TRBV27,TRBJ2-7,CASSQQTSGRSEQYF,TGTGCCAGCAGCCAACAGACTAGCGGGAGAAGCGAGCAGTACTTC
TRBD1,-,16,TRBV15,TRBJ2-2,CATSRGTGGRSGELFF,TGTGCCACCAGCCGCGGGACAGGGGGACGCTCCGGGGAGCTGTTTTTT
TRBD2,-,16,TRBV29-1,TRBJ2-1,CSVAPRLAGVAGEQFF,TGCAGCGTTGCCCCGCGACTAGCGGGAGTAGCCGGCGAGCAGTTCTTC
TRBD2,-,14,TRBV10-3,TRBJ2-3,CATTESGRLDTQYF,TGTGCCACCACAGAAAGCGGGAGATTGGATACGCAGTATTTT
TRBD2,-,17,TRBV5-1,TRBJ2-1,CASSLVYAGGPSNEQFF,TGCGCCAGCAGCTTGGTATACGCGGGAGGGCCTTCCAATGAGCAGTTCTTC
-,few,16,TRBV2,TRBJ2-1,CASSEGPAAGYNEQFF,TGTGCCAGCAGTGAAGGCCCCGCGGCCGGCTACAATGAGCAGTTCTTC
-,-,15,TRBV7-9,TRBJ2-7,CASNGGSPEYYEQYF,TGTGCCAGCAACGGCGGGTCCCCAGAATATTACGAGCAGTACTTC
TRBD2,-,15,TRBV7-8,TRBJ2-3,CASSLYAGGTDTQYF,TGTGCCAGCAGCTTATACGCGGGAGGAACAGATACGCAGTATTTT
TRBD2,few,17,TRBV4-3,TRBJ2-5,CASSQRLAGGYQETQYF,TGCGCCAGCAGCCAAAGACTAGCGGGGGGGTACCAAGAGACCCAGTACTTC
TRBD2,-,15,TRBV5-1,TRBJ2-2,CASSSGTSYPGELFF,TGCGCCAGCAGCTCCGGGACTAGCTATCCCGGGGAGCTGTTTTTT